This T cell receptor beta chain was recorded in a study of T cells in tumors after PD-1 blockade. Study context: Either cemiplimab 350 mg every 2 weeks or pembrolizumab 200 mg every 3 weeks was given. Mean per blood sample: 113,528 templates (24,679-257,772), 36,536 unique clonotypes.

Germline CDR1 reads SGHNT; CDR2 reads YENEEA. With V trimmed by 3 bases and J by 5 bases, 2 bases remained unmatched. CDR3 length: 14 residues. Input was about 616 ng to 6,500 ng of genomic DNA from tumor or blood. TCRdb's table, derived via immunoSEQ multiplex PCR, lists solely in-frame clones and lacks some. Of 55,000 to 65,000 clones in the sample, about 80% were seen once. Material: PBMCs, obtained before anti-PD-1 treatment. The J gene is TRBJ2-2, the V gene TRBV11-3, with TRBD1 matching over 8 bases. This receptor was taken from a human donor with basal cell carcinoma. In DNA, the CDR3 is TGTGCCAGCAGCTTGCAGGGGGCAACCGGGGAGCTGTTTTTT. This gives the protein CASSLQGATGELFF.